Listed below are T cell receptor beta chains from one sample, sequenced in a study of T cell responses to AZD1222 COVID-19 vaccine. The data were produced by immunoSEQ multiplex PCR, yet TCRdb's version contains in-frame clones alone and is incomplete. The sample consists of under 40,000 clones, around 90% of them appearing once. Here the sequenced sample was peripheral blood, taken on day 0 of AZD1222 vaccination. Receptors were obtained from an adult in good health. Each CDR3 is given with its conserved first and last residue. Each record gives: CDR3 protein, CDR3 DNA, CDR3 length, D gene, V gene, clone size, J gene. A D gene is named only where the DNA matches it firmly. Size tells how often a clone was seen (once, few, many) or the class of an expanded clone, and some rows leave it out.

cdr3_aa: CASSDSNKGDYGYTF; cdr3_nt: TGTGCCAGCAGTGATAGCAATAAGGGGGACTATGGCTACACCTTC; cdr3_length: 15; d_call: -; v_call: TRBV6-1; clone_size: -; j_call: TRBJ1-2
cdr3_aa: CASSQAVRLAEAYEQYF; cdr3_nt: TGCGCCAGCAGCCAAGCAGTTCGTCTAGCGGAGGCCTACGAGCAGTACTTC; cdr3_length: 17; d_call: TRBD2; v_call: TRBV4-1; clone_size: -; j_call: TRBJ2-7
cdr3_aa: CASSLEGSAGVGYTF; cdr3_nt: TGTGCCAGCAGCTTAGAGGGCTCCGCGGGGGTTGGCTACACCTTC; cdr3_length: 15; d_call: -; v_call: TRBV7-9; clone_size: -; j_call: TRBJ1-2
cdr3_aa: CASSLLGRETQYF; cdr3_nt: TGTGCCAGCAGCCTCCTAGGTAGAGAGACCCAGTACTTC; cdr3_length: 13; d_call: -; v_call: TRBV7-2; clone_size: -; j_call: TRBJ2-5
cdr3_aa: CASSSAGTGIRYEQYF; cdr3_nt: TGTGCCAGCAGTTCCGCCGGGACAGGGATTCGGTACGAGCAGTACTTC; cdr3_length: 16; d_call: TRBD1; v_call: TRBV28; clone_size: few; j_call: TRBJ2-7
cdr3_aa: CASRRLNQPQHF; cdr3_nt: TGTGCCAGCAGACGGCTCAATCAGCCCCAGCATTTT; cdr3_length: 12; d_call: -; v_call: TRBV2; clone_size: -; j_call: TRBJ1-5
cdr3_aa: CASSYTDSALHF; cdr3_nt: TGTGCCAGCAGTTACACGGATTCAGCCCTCCACTTT; cdr3_length: 12; d_call: -; v_call: TRBV6-2/TRBV6-3; clone_size: -; j_call: TRBJ1-6
cdr3_aa: CASSPVGSSYEQYF; cdr3_nt: TGCGCCAGCAGCCCGGTTGGCAGCTCCTACGAGCAGTACTTC; cdr3_length: 14; d_call: -; v_call: TRBV5-1; clone_size: -; j_call: TRBJ2-7
cdr3_aa: CASSPGDVPRETQYF; cdr3_nt: TGCGCCAGCAGCCCAGGGGACGTGCCCCGGGAGACCCAGTACTTC; cdr3_length: 15; d_call: -; v_call: TRBV5-1; clone_size: -; j_call: TRBJ2-5
cdr3_aa: CASSQSTGIKHF; cdr3_nt: TGTGCCAGCAGCCAATCGACAGGTATCAAGCATTTT; cdr3_length: 12; d_call: -; v_call: TRBV3-1/TRBV3-2; clone_size: once; j_call: TRBJ1-5
cdr3_aa: CASSLLFKGRDHEQYF; cdr3_nt: TGTGCCAGCAGCTTATTATTTAAGGGCAGGGACCACGAGCAGTACTTC; cdr3_length: 16; d_call: -; v_call: TRBV13; clone_size: -; j_call: TRBJ2-7
cdr3_aa: CASSEWGRGSEKLFF; cdr3_nt: TGTGCCAGCAGTGAATGGGGCAGGGGATCTGAAAAACTGTTTTTT; cdr3_length: 15; d_call: -; v_call: TRBV25-1; clone_size: -; j_call: TRBJ1-4
cdr3_aa: CASSLTSGGSQTSYEQYF; cdr3_nt: TGTGCCAGCAGCCTGACTAGCGGGGGGTCACAGACCTCCTACGAGCAGTACTTC; cdr3_length: 18; d_call: TRBD2; v_call: TRBV3-1/TRBV3-2; clone_size: -; j_call: TRBJ2-7
cdr3_aa: CASSLDAVLNTEAFF; cdr3_nt: TGTGCCAGCAGCTTAGATGCAGTCCTGAACACTGAAGCTTTCTTT; cdr3_length: 15; d_call: -; v_call: TRBV7-2; clone_size: few; j_call: TRBJ1-1
cdr3_aa: CASRTASYGYTF; cdr3_nt: TGTGCCAGTCGGACAGCCTCCTATGGCTACACCTTC; cdr3_length: 12; d_call: -; v_call: TRBV28; clone_size: -; j_call: TRBJ1-2
cdr3_aa: CASSPPSVRPGNTIYF; cdr3_nt: -; cdr3_length: 16; d_call: -; v_call: TRBV18; clone_size: -; j_call: TRBJ1-3